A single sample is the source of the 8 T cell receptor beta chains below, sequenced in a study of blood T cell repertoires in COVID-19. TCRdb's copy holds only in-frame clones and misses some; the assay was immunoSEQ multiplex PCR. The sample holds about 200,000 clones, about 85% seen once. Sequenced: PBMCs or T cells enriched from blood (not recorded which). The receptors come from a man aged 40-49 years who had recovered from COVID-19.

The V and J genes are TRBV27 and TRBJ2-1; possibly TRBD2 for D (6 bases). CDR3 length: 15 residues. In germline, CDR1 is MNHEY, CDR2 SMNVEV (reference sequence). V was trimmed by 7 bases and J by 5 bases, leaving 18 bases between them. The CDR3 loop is CASTLGTYGNNEQFF. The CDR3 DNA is TGTGCCAGCACCCTAGGGACTTATGGTAACAATGAGCAGTTCTTC.

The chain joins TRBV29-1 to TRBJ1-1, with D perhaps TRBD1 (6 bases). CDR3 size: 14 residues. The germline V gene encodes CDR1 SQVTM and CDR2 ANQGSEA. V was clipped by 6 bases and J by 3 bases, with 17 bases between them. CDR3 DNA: TGCAGCGTAACCTCAGGGGTAAGGGACACTGAAGCTTTCTTT. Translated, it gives CSVTSGVRDTEAFF.

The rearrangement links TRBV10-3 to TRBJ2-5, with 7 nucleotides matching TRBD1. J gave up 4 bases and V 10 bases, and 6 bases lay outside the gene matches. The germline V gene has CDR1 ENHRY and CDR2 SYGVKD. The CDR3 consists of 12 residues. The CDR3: CATQRGPETQYF. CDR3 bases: TGTGCCACCCAGAGGGGGCCAGAGACCCAGTACTTC.

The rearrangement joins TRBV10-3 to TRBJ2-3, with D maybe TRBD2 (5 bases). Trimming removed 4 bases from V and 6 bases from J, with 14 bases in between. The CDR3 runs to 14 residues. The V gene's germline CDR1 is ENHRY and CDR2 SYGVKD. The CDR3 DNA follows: TGTGCCATCAGTGGGACTGCCGGTGGGGATACGCAGTATTTT. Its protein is CAISGTAGGDTQYF.

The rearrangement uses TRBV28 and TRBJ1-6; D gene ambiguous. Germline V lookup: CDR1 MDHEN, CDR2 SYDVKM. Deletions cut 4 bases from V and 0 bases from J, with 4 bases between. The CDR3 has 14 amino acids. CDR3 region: CASSSSSYNSPLHF. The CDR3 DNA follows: TGTGCCAGCAGTTCGAGCTCCTATAATTCACCCCTCCACTTT.

CDR3 loop: CASSPNTDTQYF. CDR3 DNA: TGTGCCAGCAGCCCAAACACAGATACGCAGTATTTT. The V call is TRBV9, the J call TRBJ2-3; D is undetermined. This CDR3 is built from 12 residues. Between the trimmed V and J ends, which lost 4 bases and 2 bases, there was a span of 5 bases. Germline CDR1 SGDLS, CDR2 YYNGEE. The full variable domain, rest sourced from reference TRBV9 and TRBJ2-3, is DSGVTQTPKHLITATGQRVTLRCSPRSGDLSVYWYQQSLDQGLQFLIQYYNGEERAKGNILERFSAQQFPDLHSELNLSSLELGDSALYFCASSPNTDTQYFGPGTRLTVL.

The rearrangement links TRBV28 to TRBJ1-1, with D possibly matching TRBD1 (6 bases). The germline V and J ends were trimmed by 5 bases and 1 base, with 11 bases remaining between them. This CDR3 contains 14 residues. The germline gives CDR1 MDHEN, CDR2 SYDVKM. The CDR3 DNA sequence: TGTGCCAGCAGTCGACGAGGGGGGAACACTGAAGCTTTCTTT. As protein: CASSRRGGNTEAFF.

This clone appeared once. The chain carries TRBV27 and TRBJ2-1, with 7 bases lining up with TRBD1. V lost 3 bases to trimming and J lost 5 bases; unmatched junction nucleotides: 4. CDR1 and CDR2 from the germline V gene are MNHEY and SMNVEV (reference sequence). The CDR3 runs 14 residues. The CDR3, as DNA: TGTGCCAGCAGTTTCCGGGACAGCCACAATGAGCAGTTCTTC. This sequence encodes CASSFRDSHNEQFF.